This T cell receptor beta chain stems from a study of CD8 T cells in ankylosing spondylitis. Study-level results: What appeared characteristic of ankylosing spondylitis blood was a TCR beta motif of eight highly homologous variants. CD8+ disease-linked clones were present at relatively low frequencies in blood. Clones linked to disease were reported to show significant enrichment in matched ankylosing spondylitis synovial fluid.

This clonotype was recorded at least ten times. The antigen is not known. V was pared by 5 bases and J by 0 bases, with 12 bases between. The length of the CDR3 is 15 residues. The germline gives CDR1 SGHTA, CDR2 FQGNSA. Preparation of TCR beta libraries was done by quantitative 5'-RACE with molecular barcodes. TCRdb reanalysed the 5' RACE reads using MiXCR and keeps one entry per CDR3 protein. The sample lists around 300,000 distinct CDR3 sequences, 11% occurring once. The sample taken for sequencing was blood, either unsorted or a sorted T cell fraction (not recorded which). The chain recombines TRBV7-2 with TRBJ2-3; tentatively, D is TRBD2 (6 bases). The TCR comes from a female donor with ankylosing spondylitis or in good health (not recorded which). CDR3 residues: CASSPGTRSTDTQYF. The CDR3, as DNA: TGTGCCAGCAGCCCCGGGACTCGAAGCACAGATACGCAGTATTTT.